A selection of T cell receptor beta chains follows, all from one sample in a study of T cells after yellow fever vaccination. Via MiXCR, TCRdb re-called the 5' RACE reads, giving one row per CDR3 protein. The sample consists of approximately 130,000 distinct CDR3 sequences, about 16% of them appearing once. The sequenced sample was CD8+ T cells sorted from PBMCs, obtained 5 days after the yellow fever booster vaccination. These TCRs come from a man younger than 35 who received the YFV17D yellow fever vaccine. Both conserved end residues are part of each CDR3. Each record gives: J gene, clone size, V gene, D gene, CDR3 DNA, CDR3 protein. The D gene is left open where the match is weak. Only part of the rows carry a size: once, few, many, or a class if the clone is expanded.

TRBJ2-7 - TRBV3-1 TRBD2 TGTGCCAGCAGCGGTCCCCCTAGCGGACCCTACGAGCAGTACTTC CASSGPPSGPYEQYF
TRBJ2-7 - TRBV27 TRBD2 TGTGCCAGCGGCTCTAGCGGGAGGTTCCCCTACGAGCAGTACTTC CASGSSGRFPYEQYF
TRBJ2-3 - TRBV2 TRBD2 TGTGCCAGCAGTGAAGAACTAGCGGGGGACGGGGATACGCAGTATTTT CASSEELAGDGDTQYF
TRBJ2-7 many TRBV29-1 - TGCAGCGCGGAAGGCAGGGAATACGAGCAGTACTTC CSAEGREYEQYF
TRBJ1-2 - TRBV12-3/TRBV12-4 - TGTGCCAGCAGCCTATTTGGGTTAAACTATGGCTACACCTTC CASSLFGLNYGYTF
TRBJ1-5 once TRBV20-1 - TGCAGTGCTAGAGACAGGGGAACGTATCAGCCCCAGCATTTT CSARDRGTYQPQHF
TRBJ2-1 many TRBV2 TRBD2 TGTGCCAGCAGATGGAGCGGGGGGGCCCCCTACAATGAGCAGTTCTTC CASRWSGGAPYNEQFF
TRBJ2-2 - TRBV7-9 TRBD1 TGTGCCAGCAGCCACCGGGACAGGGGGAACACCGGGGAGCTGTTTTTT CASSHRDRGNTGELFF
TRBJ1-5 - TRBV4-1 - TGCGCCAGCAGCCAAGATGTCCAGGGCAATCAGCCCCAGCATTTT CASSQDVQGNQPQHF
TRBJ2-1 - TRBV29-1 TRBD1 TGCAGCGTAACAGGGGGCACCGTCAATGAGCAGTTCTTC CSVTGGTVNEQFF
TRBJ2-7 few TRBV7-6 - TGTGCCAGCAGCTTAGGTTGGATCAACGAGCAGTACTTC CASSLGWINEQYF
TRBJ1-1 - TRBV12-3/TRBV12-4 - TGTGCCAGCAGTGGAAAGGTTAACCCTGAAGCTTTCTTT CASSGKVNPEAFF
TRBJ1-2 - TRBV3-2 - TGTGCCAGCAGCCCCGCCGGCGACACCTTAGGGGATGGCTACACCTTC CASSPAGDTLGDGYTF
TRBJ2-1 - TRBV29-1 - TGCAGCGTTGAAGTGTCCTACAATGAGCAGTTCTTC CSVEVSYNEQFF
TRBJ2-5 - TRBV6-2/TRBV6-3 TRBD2 TGTGCCAGCACCCGGCGTAGAGCGGGGGAGGGGGAGACCCAGTACTTC CASTRRRAGEGETQYF
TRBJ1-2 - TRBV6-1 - TGTGCCAGCGAAGTTAGTGGGGGCGCCAACTATGGCTACACCTTC CASEVSGGANYGYTF
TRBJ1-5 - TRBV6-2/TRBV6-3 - TGTGCCAGCAGCTACGACGAGCATAGCAATCAGCCCCAGCATTTT CASSYDEHSNQPQHF
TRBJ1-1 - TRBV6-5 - TGTGCCAGCAGTCCTTGGGGGGGGAACACTGAAGCTTTCTTT CASSPWGGNTEAFF
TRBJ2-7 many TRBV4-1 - TGCGCCAGCAGCCAAGCCGGGAGCCACTACGAGCAGTACTTC CASSQAGSHYEQYF
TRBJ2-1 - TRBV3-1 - TGTGCCAGCAGCCAAGAAAGGGTTACTAATGAGCAGTTCTTC CASSQERVTNEQFF
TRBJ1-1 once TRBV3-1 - TGTTCGAGCAGCTACGGCACTGAAGCTTTCTTT CSSSYGTEAFF
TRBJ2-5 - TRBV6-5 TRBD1 TGTGCCAGCAGTTACACAGGGGGCCAAGAGACCCAGTACTTC CASSYTGGQETQYF
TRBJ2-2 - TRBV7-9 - TGTGCCAGCAGTTTATCGCGGCAGATGAACACCGGGGAGCTGTTTTTT CASSLSRQMNTGELFF
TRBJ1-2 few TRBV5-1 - TGCGCCAGCAGCGGGGAGGACGACTATGGCTACACCTTC CASSGEDDYGYTF
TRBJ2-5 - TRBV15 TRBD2 TGTGCCACCAGCATGACTAGCGAACAAGAGACCCAGTACTTC CATSMTSEQETQYF
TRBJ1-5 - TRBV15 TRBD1 TGTGCCACCAGCAGCGGATGGGAGGACAGGGAGGATTTT CATSSGWEDREDF
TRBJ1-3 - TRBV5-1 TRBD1 TGCGCCAGCAGCTGGACAGGGGCTAGGGACACCATATATTTT CASSWTGARDTIYF
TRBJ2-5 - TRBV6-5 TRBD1 TGTGCCAGCAGTGCTAGGGACAGGGCGGGGGAGACCCAGTACTTC CASSARDRAGETQYF
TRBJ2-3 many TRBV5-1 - TGCGCCAGCAGCTTGGGGTATGGCGGTACGGAGTCAGATACGCAGTATTTT CASSLGYGGTESDTQYF
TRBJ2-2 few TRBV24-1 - TGTGCCACCAGTGATTTGCGCGTTAACGGGGAGCTGTTTTTT CATSDLRVNGELFF
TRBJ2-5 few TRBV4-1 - TGCGCCAGCAGCCAACCCGGGACTTACCAAGAGACCCAGTACTTC CASSQPGTYQETQYF
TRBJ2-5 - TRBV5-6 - TGTGCCAGCAGTTCGGGACGAGGGGACCAAGAGACCCAGTACTTC CASSSGRGDQETQYF
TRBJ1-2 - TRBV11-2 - TGTGCCAGCAGCTTAGTAGGGGACTTTCGAGGCTACACCTTC CASSLVGDFRGYTF
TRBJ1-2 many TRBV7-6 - TGTGCCAGCAGCTTAGTACAGAGCTATGGCTACACCTTC CASSLVQSYGYTF
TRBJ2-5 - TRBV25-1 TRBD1 TGTGCCCCAGTGAAGGGGGCGTATATGTGGGGTGAGGGAGAGACCCAGTACTTC CAPVKGAYMWGEGETQYF
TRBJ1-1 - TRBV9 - TGTGCCAGCAGCGTAGGGAGTGGGAACACTGAAGCTTTCTTT CASSVGSGNTEAFF
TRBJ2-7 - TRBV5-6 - TGTGCCAGCAGCTTGAGCGGAGACTACGAGCAGTACTTC CASSLSGDYEQYF
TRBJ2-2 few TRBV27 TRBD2 TGTGCCAGCACCCCCGGTGCGGGAGTGAACACCGGGGAGCTGTTTTTT CASTPGAGVNTGELFF
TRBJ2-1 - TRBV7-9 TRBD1 TGTGCCAGCAGCTACCCAGACAGGGTGGTGGATGAGCAGTTCTTC CASSYPDRVVDEQFF
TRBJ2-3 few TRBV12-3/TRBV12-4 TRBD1 TGTGCCAGCAGTTACGACAGGGGGCAAACAGATACGCAGTATTTT CASSYDRGQTDTQYF